These 2 T cell receptor beta chains originate from one sample sequenced in a study of T cells after yellow fever vaccination. Using its own MiXCR run on the 5' RACE reads, TCRdb lists one record per CDR3 protein. The sample carries approximately 340,000 distinct CDR3 sequences, about 9.5% recorded once. This specimen consisted of PBMCs, obtained on the day of the first yellow fever vaccination. These TCRs come from a man between 18 and 35 years old who received the YFV17D yellow fever vaccine.

This clonotype was seen ten or more times. The chain joins TRBV12-3 or TRBV12-4 to TRBJ2-1; 12 bases line up with TRBD2. The CDR3 runs to 15 residues. After removal of 1 base from V and 7 bases from J, the junction contained 2 bases not matched to a gene. CDR3 nucleotides: TGTGCCAGCAGTTTAGGACTAGCGGGGGCTAATGAGCAGTTCTTC. Translated: CASSLGLAGANEQFF.

This clonotype was detected a few times. V usage is TRBV30 and J usage is TRBJ2-2; 10 nucleotides align to TRBD2. The ends lost 2 bases at V and 5 bases at J; junction bases unmatched: 8. CDR1 is GTSNPN, CDR2 SVGIG, per germline (reference sequence). CDR3 length: 16 residues. The CDR3 nucleotides read TGTGCCTGGAGTTATTTAGCGGGGGGAGGGACCGGGGAGCTGTTTTTT. This sequence encodes CAWSYLAGGGTGELFF.